This TCR beta chain was identified during a study of cytomegalovirus exposure and HLA in healthy donors. This clone was detected once. Its antigen is currently unknown. Whole-study results and caveats: Fewer N-insertions (relative to the roughly 730-donor mean) were reportedly seen in an Asian-associated ancestry cluster in a later analysis.

The PCR ran on 60 Vbeta and 13 Jbeta primers. The data were produced by immunoSEQ multiplex PCR, yet TCRdb's version contains in-frame clones alone and is incomplete. The sample records about 100,000 clones, roughly 76% being singletons. These donors counted as nominally healthy when sampled, but unrecorded immune exposures were likely. This receptor was taken from a woman in her sixties or seventies in good health and CMV-seropositive. Sequencing input: PBMCs.

The CDR3 DNA reads as TGTGCCAGCAGTTTTCGGACAGGGGTTCAGCCCCAGCATTTT. Translating gives CASSFRTGVQPQHF. J is TRBJ1-5 and V is TRBV28, with 9 bases that match TRBD1. V was pared by 3 bases and J by 6 bases, with 3 bases of the junction left unmatched. CDR3 length: 14 amino acids. Per germline, CDR1 MDHEN and CDR2 SYDVKM.